These T cell receptor beta chains were read from a single sample in a study of blood T cell repertoires in COVID-19. Method: immunoSEQ multiplex PCR; TCRdb's copy keeps in-frame clones and lacks some. The sample gives approximately 200,000 clones, over 75% of which show up once; less than 8% is in the top ten. Sequencing was performed on PBMCs or T cells enriched from blood (not recorded which). The receptor set was obtained from a man younger than 40 in a cohort exposed to, infected with or recovered from COVID-19 (not recorded which). CDR3s include the opening cysteine and the closing phenylalanine or tryptophan. A D gene is named only where the DNA matches it firmly. A row's size may be missing; if present it is once, few, many or a size class.

. TRBJ2-7 TRBV6-5 . CASSRNPTTGREQYF TGTGCCAGCAGCCGGAACCCGACGACAGGGAGGGAGCAGTACTTC
. TRBJ1-5 TRBV27 TRBD1 CASSPLLTGGNQPQHF TGTGCCAGCAGTCCCCTCCTGACAGGGGGGAATCAGCCCCAGCATTTT
. TRBJ2-3 TRBV29-1 TRBD2 CSVGLAGMRNTQYF TGCAGCGTGGGACTAGCGGGGATGAGGAATACGCAGTATTTT
. TRBJ1-2 TRBV27 TRBD1 CASSSYDRGGGYTF TGTGCCAGCAGTTCATATGACAGGGGAGGCGGCTACACCTTC
. TRBJ2-1 TRBV5-1 . CASSAYSSYVSNEQFF TGCGCCAGCAGCGCCTATTCTAGCTACGTGTCCAATGAGCAGTTCTTC
once TRBJ1-2 TRBV3-1/TRBV3-2 TRBD1 CASSQTGTANYGYTF TGTGCCAGCAGCCAGACCGGGACAGCTAACTATGGCTACACCTTC
few TRBJ1-2 TRBV5-6 . CASSPGPTRDGYTF TGTGCCAGCAGCCCTGGGCCTACACGTGATGGCTACACCTTC
. TRBJ1-6 TRBV19 TRBD1 CASMEDRRTLHF TGTGCCAGTATGGAGGACAGGAGGACCCTCCACTTT
. TRBJ1-1 TRBV18 . CASSRQELNTEAFF TGTGCCAGCTCACGGCAGGAATTGAACACTGAAGCTTTCTTT
. TRBJ1-5 TRBV28 . CASSMTPANQPQHF TGTGCCAGCAGTATGACACCGGCCAATCAGCCCCAGCATTTT
once TRBJ1-2 TRBV20-1 . CSAAGHNGYTF TGCAGTGCCGCAGGTCACAATGGCTACACCTTC
few TRBJ1-5 TRBV4-2 TRBD1 CASSQDKGGPQPQHF TGTGCCAGCAGCCAAGATAAAGGGGGCCCTCAGCCCCAGCATTTT
. TRBJ2-5 TRBV6-2/TRBV6-3 . CASSYPLRTDQETQYF TGTGCCAGCAGTTACCCGCTTCGGACAGACCAAGAGACCCAGTACTTC
. TRBJ1-3 TRBV5-1 . CASSLQGNTIYF TGCGCCAGCAGCTTACAGGGAAACACCATATATTTT
. TRBJ2-7 TRBV9 TRBD1 CASSTGQEGTEQYF TGTGCCAGCAGCACGGGACAGGAAGGAACAGAGCAGTACTTC
. TRBJ2-1 TRBV4-3 TRBD2 CASSQRGLVPNEQFF TGCGCCAGCAGTCAAAGGGGACTAGTCCCCAATGAGCAGTTCTTC
once TRBJ1-1 TRBV3-1/TRBV3-2 . CASSSVDRNTEAFF TGTGCCAGCAGCTCAGTCGACAGAAACACTGAAGCTTTCTTT
. TRBJ2-1 TRBV9 TRBD1 CASSGQGDEQFF TGTGCCAGCAGCGGACAGGGGGATGAGCAGTTCTTC
. TRBJ1-6 TRBV13 . CASSFIMRDSPLHF TGTGCCAGCAGCTTTATCATGCGAGATTCACCCCTCCACTTT
. TRBJ2-1 TRBV5-1 TRBD1 CASSPGQAFNEQFF TGCGCCAGCAGCCCGGGACAGGCCTTCAATGAGCAGTTCTTC
. TRBJ2-3 TRBV6-5 TRBD1 CASSYSRQGALDTQYF TGTGCCAGCAGTTACTCGAGGCAGGGGGCTTTAGATACGCAGTATTTT
once TRBJ2-7 TRBV28 TRBD1 CATLLTDRELYEQYF TGTGCCACGCTCTTGACGGACAGGGAACTCTACGAGCAGTACTTC
. TRBJ2-2 TRBV28 . CASRSQYPANTGELFF TGTGCCAGCAGATCCCAGTATCCCGCGAACACCGGGGAGCTGTTTTTT
. TRBJ2-1 TRBV29-1 TRBD1 CSGQQGREQFF TGCAGCGGACAACAGGGGCGTGAGCAGTTCTTC
few TRBJ2-7 TRBV6-5 TRBD1 CASSYQGQGDEQYF TGTGCCAGCAGTTACCAGGGACAGGGCGACGAGCAGTACTTC
once TRBJ1-2 TRBV28 TRBD1 CASSKMDRELSSNYGYTF TGTGCCAGCAGTAAAATGGACAGGGAACTATCCTCGAACTATGGCTACACCTTC
. TRBJ1-2 TRBV18 . CASSPTTGDGYTF TGTGCCAGCTCACCTACGACAGGAGATGGCTACACCTTC
. TRBJ2-1 TRBV7-9 . CASSNSNEQFF TGTGCCAGCAGCAATAGCAATGAGCAGTTCTTC
. TRBJ2-1 TRBV6-5 . CASSYPPLQFF TGTGCCAGCAGTTACCCTCCGTTGCAGTTCTTC
once TRBJ2-4 TRBV14 TRBD2 CASSQVSIAGGHQANIQYF TGTGCCAGCAGCCAGGTCAGCATAGCGGGAGGCCATCAGGCAAACATTCAGTACTTC
. TRBJ2-1 TRBV7-9 . CALSRPPETYYNEQFF TGTGCCTTAAGCCGTCCCCCGGAGACCTACTACAATGAGCAGTTCTTC
. TRBJ2-1 TRBV7-6 . CASSLGLYNEQFF TGTGCCAGCAGCTTGGGGCTGTACAATGAGCAGTTCTTC
. TRBJ2-1 TRBV27 . CASSPLAPHNEQFF TGTGCCAGCAGTCCCCTAGCCCCACACAATGAGCAGTTCTTC
. TRBJ1-1 TRBV10-3 TRBD1 CAISTQGAGTEAFF TGTGCCATCAGCACCCAGGGGGCAGGCACTGAAGCTTTCTTT
few TRBJ2-5 TRBV28 . CASSLSSQETQYF TGTGCCAGCAGTTTATCCTCCCAAGAGACCCAGTACTTC
. TRBJ2-7 TRBV30 TRBD1 CAWSVPGTGGDEQYF TGTGCCTGGAGTGTACCCGGGACAGGGGGCGACGAGCAGTACTTC
. TRBJ1-5 TRBV6-5 TRBD1 CASGQGLMGNQPQHF TGTGCCAGCGGACAGGGACTAATGGGCAATCAGCCCCAGCATTTT
. TRBJ2-2 TRBV5-1 . CASRGRSDQNTGELFF TGCGCCAGCCGCGGGCGATCCGACCAGAACACCGGGGAGCTGTTTTTT
. TRBJ2-7 TRBV7-9 TRBD1 CASSILGQPYEQYF TGTGCCAGCAGCATCTTGGGACAGCCCTACGAGCAGTACTTC
. TRBJ1-5 TRBV3-1/TRBV3-2 . CASSQTGGPQHF TGTGCCAGCAGCCAGACCGGGGGGCCCCAGCATTTT
. TRBJ2-1 TRBV7-6 . CASSFRGTRDEQFF TGTGCCAGCAGCTTCAGGGGTACACGGGATGAGCAGTTCTTC
. TRBJ2-1 TRBV10-1 . CASSESSSEGLTYNEQFF TGCGCCAGCAGTGAGTCCTCCTCGGAGGGCCTTACCTACAATGAGCAGTTCTTC
. TRBJ2-1 TRBV7-9 TRBD2 CASRGLAAYNEQFF TGTGCCAGCAGGGGACTAGCGGCCTACAATGAGCAGTTCTTC
. TRBJ1-1 TRBV27 TRBD1 CASSWTGTTEAFF TGTGCCAGCAGTTGGACAGGGACCACTGAAGCTTTCTTT
. TRBJ2-3 TRBV18 . CASSPIGTDTQYF TGTGCCAGCTCACCAATCGGCACAGATACGCAGTATTTT
. TRBJ2-5 TRBV6-5 TRBD1 CASSSHRGRGTQYF TGTGCCAGCAGTTCGCACAGGGGGCGGGGGACCCAGTACTTC
. TRBJ1-2 TRBV28 TRBD1 CASSLTGVGYGYTF TGTGCCAGCAGTTTAACAGGGGTGGGGTATGGCTACACCTTC
once TRBJ2-7 TRBV7-2 TRBD2 CASSLTAGGRTYEQYF TGTGCCAGCAGCTTGACAGCGGGCGGGAGGACGTACGAGCAGTACTTC
once TRBJ2-1 TRBV9 TRBD2 CASSEPALAGGNEQFF TGTGCCAGCAGCGAACCAGCACTAGCGGGAGGAAATGAGCAGTTCTTC
. TRBJ2-4 TRBV2 . CASRADASPYSSRNIQYF TGTGCCAGCAGAGCCGATGCCTCTCCCTACTCCTCCCGAAACATTCAGTACTTC
. TRBJ2-1 TRBV7-9 . CASSPRDTGADNEQFF TGTGCCAGCAGCCCGCGCGATACGGGAGCGGACAATGAGCAGTTCTTC
. TRBJ2-3 TRBV9 TRBD2 CASSAMAGDSDTQYF TGTGCCAGCAGCGCAATGGCGGGAGACTCAGATACGCAGTATTTT
. TRBJ2-3 TRBV2 TRBD2 CASKVTGGRTDTQYF TGTGCCAGCAAGGTTACGGGGGGGCGCACAGATACGCAGTATTTT